The 26 T cell receptor beta chains presented below share a single source sample, sequenced in a study of cytomegalovirus exposure and HLA in healthy donors. Primers: 60 Vbeta forward and 13 Jbeta reverse. Measured with immunoSEQ multiplex PCR; TCRdb has only the in-frame clones, and not every one. The sample yields some 150,000 clones, over 60% seen once. What was sequenced was PBMCs. The origin of the receptors is a woman in her 30s in good health and CMV-seropositive.

The chain has TRBV30 and TRBJ2-7, with 8 bases identical to TRBD2. The CDR3 length is 16 residues. V shed 5 bases, J shed 6 bases, and the junction held 18 bases outside the gene matches. Per the germline V gene, CDR1 is GTSNPN and CDR2 is SVGIG (reference sequence). CDR3 sequence (DNA): TGTGCCTGGTCCCGTACAGGAGCGGGAGCTTTCGGCGAGCAGTACTTC. It translates to CAWSRTGAGAFGEQYF. Complete variable domain (other parts from reference TRBV30 and TRBJ2-7): SQTIHQWPATLVQPVGSPLSLECTVEGTSNPNLYWYRQAAGRGLQLLFYSVGIGQISSEVPQNLSASRPQDRQFILSSKKLLLSDSGFYLCAWSRTGAGAFGEQYFGPGTRLTVT.

The chain carries TRBV19 and TRBJ1-5, with a tentative D call TRBD1 (5 bases). Germline assignment: CDR1 LNHDA and CDR2 SQIVND (reference sequence). The V end was cut by 3 bases, the J end by 3 bases, with 9 bases between. The CDR3 runs 14 residues. CDR3 nucleotides: TGTGCCAGTAGTATCGTGGGGCTCAATCAGCCCCAGCATTTT. This codes for CASSIVGLNQPQHF.

V is TRBV7-9 and J is TRBJ2-3; D gene uncertain. The germline V gene has CDR1 SEHNR and CDR2 FQNEAQ (reference sequence). The length of the CDR3 is 14 residues. The germline V and J ends were trimmed by 3 bases and 2 bases, with 9 bases remaining between them. The CDR3 protein is CASSFVQATDTQYF. CDR3 in DNA: TGTGCCAGCAGCTTCGTCCAGGCCACAGATACGCAGTATTTT. Variable domain in full (rest from reference TRBV7-9 and TRBJ2-3): DTGVSQNPRHKITKRGQNVTFRCDPISEHNRLYWYRQTLGQGPEFLTYFQNEAQLEKSRLLSDRFSAERPKGSFSTLEIQRTEQGDSAMYLCASSFVQATDTQYFGPGTRLTVL.

The V gene is TRBV11-3, the J gene TRBJ1-3; no reliable D call. Germline CDR1 is SGHNT and CDR2 is YENEEA. Deletions cut 4 bases from V and 0 bases from J, with 10 bases between. The CDR3 extends over 15 amino acids. CDR3 coding DNA: TGTGCCAGCAGCTCCGATGGCCTCTCTGGAAACACCATATATTTT. Residues: CASSSDGLSGNTIYF. Full variable domain (outside the CDR3, taken from reference TRBV11-3 and TRBJ1-3): EAGVVQSPRYKIIEKKQPVAFWCNPISGHNTLYWYLQNLGQGPELLIRYENEEAVDDSQLPKDRFSAERLKGVDSTLKIQPAELGDSAVYLCASSSDGLSGNTIYFGEGSWLTVV.

This clone was seen more than once but under ten times. The rearrangement joins TRBV18 to TRBJ2-2; a possible D gene is TRBD2 (6 bases). CDR3 size: 16 residues. V lost 3 bases and J lost 0, with 11 bases in between. From germline, CDR1 is KGHSH and CDR2 LQKENI. The CDR3 here is CASSPRAGSNTGELFF. Here the CDR3 DNA reads TGTGCCAGCTCACCTAGGGCGGGGTCGAACACCGGGGAGCTGTTTTTT.

The rearrangement uses TRBV2 and TRBJ1-5; 8 bases agree with TRBD1. With V trimmed by 7 bases and J by 1 base, 6 bases remained unmatched. Germline CDR1 SNHLY, CDR2 FYNNEI. The CDR3 length is 15 residues. The CDR3 spells CASTPRQGSNQPQHF. CDR3 bases: TGTGCCAGCACCCCCAGACAGGGGAGCAATCAGCCCCAGCATTTT.

This rearrangement joins TRBV6-1 to TRBJ1-3; the match to TRBD1 covers 10 bases. Germline values: CDR1 MNHNS, CDR2 SASEGT. The CDR3 extends over 13 amino acids. The trim removed 6 bases at V and 8 bases at J, leaving 4 bases unmatched. CDR3 residues: CASRGTGEDTIYF. The CDR3 coding sequence is TGTGCCAGCAGGGGGACAGGGGAGGACACCATATATTTT.

The rearrangement uses TRBV11-3 and TRBJ1-1; the match to TRBD1 covers 11 bases. There are 13 residues in the CDR3. Trimming took 5 bases from V and 10 from J; bases not matched to a gene: 6. The germline gives CDR1 SGHNT, CDR2 YENEEA. The CDR3 region has the DNA TGTGCCAGCAGCCACGGACAGGGGGCAGGAGCTTTCTTT. Translating it yields CASSHGQGAGAFF.

V and J are TRBV28 and TRBJ2-7; D remains unclear. Germline V gives CDR1 MDHEN, CDR2 SYDVKM. Trimming cost V 10 bases and J 4 bases, with 14 bases left between them. This CDR3 contains 12 residues. Written as DNA, the CDR3 is TGTGCCACTCAAACGAGGCAGTACGAGCAGTACTTC. It yields the protein CATQTRQYEQYF.

CDR3 nucleotide sequence: TGTGCCAGCAGCAAAGGACTGACGGATACGCAGTATTTT. Amino acids: CASSKGLTDTQYF. The chain employs TRBV21-1 and TRBJ2-3; TRBD2, the table's D call, was not compared with the DNA. TRBV21-1 is given as a pseudogene. This CDR3 has 13 residues.

The chain uses TRBV5-1 and TRBJ2-1; 10 bases map to TRBD2. Germline trimming cut 0 bases from V and 6 bases from J; bases unmatched to any gene: 6. The germline CDR1 and CDR2 sequences are SGHRS and YFSETQ. There are 16 residues in the CDR3. The CDR3 bases are TGCGCCAGCAGCTTGGAAACAAGCGGGGGGGCCAATGAGCAGTTCTTC. Protein sequence: CASSLETSGGANEQFF. The complete variable domain, with remaining parts taken from reference TRBV5-1 and TRBJ2-1, reads KAGVTQTPRYLIKTRGQQVTLSCSPISGHRSVSWYQQTPGQGLQFLFEYFSETQRNKGNFPGRFSGRQFSNSRSEMNVSTLELGDSALYLCASSLETSGGANEQFFGPGTRLTVL.

The chain employs TRBV11-3 and TRBJ1-2, with 7 bases lining up with TRBD1. CDR3 length: 13 residues. The V and J ends lost 3 bases and 2 bases, in that order; junction bases with no gene match: 0. Germline assignment: CDR1 SGHNT and CDR2 YENEEA. As DNA, the CDR3 is TGTGCCAGCAGCTTGGGACAGAACTATGGCTACACCTTC. It yields the protein CASSLGQNYGYTF.

This chain links TRBV9 with TRBJ2-7; 8 nucleotides align to TRBD1. Germline CDR1 SGDLS, CDR2 YYNGEE. This CDR3 spans 15 amino acids. The trim removed 2 bases at V and 6 bases at J, leaving 10 bases unmatched. The CDR3 bases are TGTGCCAGCAGCGTTGCCGGACAGGGCGTGGGCGAGCAGTACTTC. It yields the protein CASSVAGQGVGEQYF.

This clone appeared a single time. The rearrangement joins TRBV19 to TRBJ1-6; 7 bases fit TRBD1. Trimming cost V 3 bases and J 7 bases; bases outside gene matches: 9. CDR3 size: 16 residues. Germline CDR1 is LNHDA and CDR2 is SQIVND (reference sequence). CDR3 amino acids: CASSMGDRVFNSPLHF. The CDR3 coding sequence is TGTGCCAGTAGTATGGGTGACAGGGTTTTCAATTCACCCCTCCACTTT.

V and J are TRBV2 and TRBJ2-2; 7 bases map to TRBD2. Germline V gene sequence: CDR1 SNHLY, CDR2 FYNNEI. The V gene end was trimmed by 0 bases and the J gene end by 6 bases; junction bases not matched to a gene: 1. This CDR3 region has 14 residues. The CDR3 DNA reads TGTGCCAGCAGTGAAGCTGGGGGGGCCGGGGAGCTGTTTTTT. Translated: CASSEAGGAGELFF.

The J gene is TRBJ1-5, the V gene TRBV2, with 7 nucleotides matching TRBD1. The V and J ends lost 3 bases and 7 bases, in that order; junction bases with no gene match: 6. The germline CDR1 and CDR2 sequences are SNHLY and FYNNEI. The CDR3 contains 14 residues. CDR3 in amino acids: CASSDGDRAQPQHF. The CDR3 DNA reads as TGTGCCAGCAGTGACGGCGACAGGGCACAGCCCCAGCATTTT.

The gene calls are TRBV25-1 and TRBJ1-1; D is perhaps TRBD1 (5 bases). CDR1 MGHDK and CDR2 SYGVNS come from the germline V gene. V was cut by 0 bases and J by 0 bases, with 14 bases left in between. This CDR3 contains 17 residues. The CDR3 reads CASSEYGRGSMNTEAFF. CDR3 coding DNA: TGTGCCAGCAGTGAATATGGAAGGGGATCCATGAACACTGAAGCTTTCTTT.

The rearrangement joins TRBV4-1 to TRBJ1-1; D might be TRBD1 (6 bases). Trimming took 6 bases from V and 5 from J, leaving 13 bases between them. The germline V gene encodes CDR1 MGHRA and CDR2 YSYEKL. The CDR3 totals 13 residues. CDR3 in amino acids: CASRGQGLTEAFF. The CDR3, as DNA: TGCGCCAGCAGGGGCCAGGGGCTGACTGAAGCTTTCTTT.

The chain combines TRBV28 with TRBJ1-2; the D gene is possibly TRBD1 (5 bases). The CDR3 spans 14 residues. Between the trimmed V and J ends, which lost 5 bases and 6 bases, there was a span of 16 bases. The V gene's germline CDR1 is MDHEN and CDR2 SYDVKM. The CDR3 DNA sequence: TGTGCCAGCAGTCCGGCGGGGCTAGGTAATGGCTACACCTTC. Its protein product is CASSPAGLGNGYTF.

The V and J genes are TRBV19 and TRBJ2-7; D may be TRBD1 (5 bases). The V end was cut by 1 base, the J end by 3 bases, with 7 bases between. This CDR3 has 13 residues. Germline loops: CDR1 LNHDA, CDR2 SQIVND (reference sequence). CDR3 sequence reads: CASSIGTSYEQYF. The CDR3 nucleotides read TGTGCCAGTAGTATAGGGACAAGCTACGAGCAGTACTTC.

This clone came up a few times. The chain recombines TRBV21-1 with TRBJ2-7; the table gives TRBD2 as D, unverified against the DNA. TRBV21-1 counts as a pseudogene. The CDR3 consists of 21 residues. For the CDR3, the DNA is TGTGCCAGCAGCAAAGGGCTAGCGGGAGGTTGCGGGGTCACAGGTTTTTACGAGCAGTACTTC. This codes for CASSKGLAGGCGVTGFYEQYF.

The chain is built from TRBV4-2 and TRBJ2-7; D gene ambiguous. The V gene lost 1 base and the J gene lost 5 bases, with 9 bases spanning the gap. The germline V gene encodes CDR1 LGHNA and CDR2 YNFKEQ. The CDR3 consists of 13 residues. The chain's CDR3 is CASSQAPANEQYF. The CDR3 DNA follows: TGTGCCAGCAGCCAAGCACCCGCTAACGAGCAGTACTTC.

This clone has just a few counts. This chain uses TRBV7-9 with TRBJ2-1, with 8 bases that match TRBD1. The length of the CDR3 is 18 residues. CDR1 is SEHNR and CDR2 is FQNEAQ in the germline V gene (reference sequence). Trimming cost V 4 bases and J 2 bases; bases outside gene matches: 13. As DNA, the CDR3 is TGTGCCAGCAGCTCACCCACAGGGGGAGGTAGAACCTACAATGAGCAGTTCTTC. Translated, it gives CASSSPTGGGRTYNEQFF. Drawing the rest from reference TRBV7-9 and TRBJ2-1, the complete variable domain is DTGVSQNPRHKITKRGQNVTFRCDPISEHNRLYWYRQTLGQGPEFLTYFQNEAQLEKSRLLSDRFSAERPKGSFSTLEIQRTEQGDSAMYLCASSSPTGGGRTYNEQFFGPGTRLTVL.

This clone was recorded a few times. The chain has TRBV7-6 and TRBJ2-5; D is uncertain. Trimming took 4 bases from V and 2 from J, leaving 2 bases between them. Germline V gene sequence: CDR1 SGHVS, CDR2 FNYEAQ. There are 11 residues in the CDR3. CDR3 DNA: TGTGCCAGCAGCTCTCAAGAGACCCAGTACTTC. Its protein is CASSSQETQYF.

The chain has TRBV5-1 and TRBJ2-7; unclear D gene. There are 16 residues in the CDR3. V was cut by 0 bases and J by 0 bases, with 13 bases left in between. Germline V gene lookup returns CDR1 SGHRS and CDR2 YFSETQ. The CDR3: CASSLAESSSSYEQYF. As DNA, the CDR3 is TGCGCCAGCAGCTTGGCAGAGAGTTCTAGCTCCTACGAGCAGTACTTC.

The chain couples TRBV9 to TRBJ2-2; D call uncertain. CDR1 is SGDLS, CDR2 YYNGEE, per germline. The germline V and J ends were trimmed by 0 bases and 1 base, with 4 bases remaining between them. The CDR3 runs to 14 residues. The CDR3 nucleotides read TGTGCCAGCAGCGTAGACATGAACACCGGGGAGCTGTTTTTT. Its translation is CASSVDMNTGELFF. The complete variable domain, with remaining parts taken from reference TRBV9 and TRBJ2-2, reads DSGVTQTPKHLITATGQRVTLRCSPRSGDLSVYWYQQSLDQGLQFLIQYYNGEERAKGNILERFSAQQFPDLHSELNLSSLELGDSALYFCASSVDMNTGELFFGEGSRLTVL.